These 3 T cell receptor beta chains came from one sample sequenced in a study of cytomegalovirus exposure and HLA in healthy donors (dated 2017 in TCRdb). The library relied on the immunoSEQ multiplex PCR assay. For the multiplex PCR, a mixture combining 60 forward primers for TCR Vbeta segments and 13 reverse primers for TCR Jbeta segments was used. The table comes from immuneACCESS by way of TCRdb, which keeps in-frame sequences with V and J called. Part of the clones is missing from these tables; in studies checked, under half for an unresolved V gene and the rest for unknown reasons. In all, the sample holds roughly 110,000 clones, and 76% of those were seen once. The ten largest clonotypes hold 12% of the sample. Specimen: PBMCs. These receptors came from a woman in her thirties or forties in good health and CMV-seropositive.

V is TRBV2 and J is TRBJ2-7; 9 bases align to TRBD2. Germline V gene lookup returns CDR1 SNHLY and CDR2 FYNNEI. The CDR3 is 14 amino acids. V was pared by 2 bases and J by 3 bases, with 2 bases of the junction left unmatched. CDR3 loop: CASSEPAGGYEQYF. DNA for the CDR3: TGTGCCAGCAGTGAACCAGCGGGGGGCTACGAGCAGTACTTC.

J is TRBJ1-3 and V is TRBV9, with D unresolved. Trimming left V 3 bases short and J 3 bases short, with 7 bases between. Germline loops: CDR1 SGDLS, CDR2 YYNGEE. The CDR3 covers 13 residues. CDR3 DNA: TGTGCCAGCAGCGCTAGTCTTGGAAACACCATATATTTT. It is translated as CASSASLGNTIYF.

J is TRBJ1-2 and V is TRBV6-1; a weak D match, TRBD1 (5 bases). Germline loops: CDR1 MNHNS, CDR2 SASEGT. The CDR3 is 14 residues long. The V end lost 4 bases, the J end lost 3 bases, and 12 bases lay between the germline ends. The CDR3 loop reads CASSALDSYYGYTF. CDR3 in DNA: TGTGCCAGCAGTGCCCTAGACAGTTACTATGGCTACACCTTC.